The rows below give T cell receptor beta chains drawn from one sample of a study of T cell repertoires in cytomegalovirus infection. TCRdb re-called the reads with MiXCR, one entry per CDR3 protein. The table has around 800,000 distinct CDR3 sequences, 32% seen once. These receptors' antigens are unknown. Source: cultured CD8+ T cells from PBMCs, taken from culture after CMV antigen stimulation. Receptors were obtained from a human donor in good health (CMV status not recorded). Some clones in this sample may be carry-over from other donors' samples. The CDR3 runs from the conserved cysteine through the conserved F or W. The order of the fields is V gene, D gene, clone size, J gene, CDR3 protein, CDR3 DNA. A D gene is named only where the DNA matches it firmly. Clone size is shown for a subset of rows, as once, few, many or a class of expanded clone.

TRBV4-1,-,-,TRBJ1-2,CASSQVAGRWEDGYTF,TGCGCCAGCAGCCAAGTAGCGGGGAGGTGGGAGGATGGCTACACCTTC
TRBV7-9,-,medium-sized,TRBJ1-5,CASSSSRQPQHF,TGTGCCAGCAGCTCATCAAGACAGCCCCAGCATTTT
TRBV7-6,TRBD1,few,TRBJ2-2,CASSQRTGSNTGELFF,TGTGCCAGCAGCCAACGGACAGGGAGTAACACCGGGGAGCTGTTTTTT
TRBV12-3/TRBV12-4,TRBD1,few,TRBJ1-2,CASSFIRGPSPEDGYTF,TGTGCCAGCAGTTTTATCAGGGGGCCCTCCCCAGAAGACGGCTACACCTTC
TRBV7-2,TRBD1,-,TRBJ2-5,CASRQGFGETQYF,TGTGCCAGCAGACAGGGGTTTGGGGAGACCCAGTACTTC
TRBV12-3/TRBV12-4,-,-,TRBJ1-2,CASSLRRGSAIYGYTF,TGTGCCAGCAGTTTACGACGGGGGTCTGCTATCTATGGCTACACCTTC
TRBV6-1,-,few,TRBJ2-7,CASGRKGGDEQYF,TGTGCCAGCGGACGTAAGGGGGGCGACGAGCAGTACTTC
TRBV2,-,-,TRBJ2-7,CASSDWQGLYEQYF,TGTGCCAGCAGTGATTGGCAGGGCCTCTACGAGCAGTACTTC
TRBV19,-,few,TRBJ1-1,CATLHSTWGTEAFF,TGTGCCACCCTTCACAGCACGTGGGGCACTGAAGCTTTCTTT
TRBV27,-,-,TRBJ2-3,CANSLAEPLTDTQYF,TGTGCCAACAGTTTAGCGGAACCCCTCACAGATACGCAGTATTTT
TRBV7-9,-,-,TRBJ1-1,CASSLAMRYTEAFF,TGTGCCAGCAGCTTAGCCATGAGGTACACTGAAGCTTTCTTT
TRBV20-1,-,few,TRBJ2-4,CSVQPRGNKNIQYF,TGCAGTGTCCAACCGAGGGGCAACAAAAACATTCAGTACTTC
TRBV6-2/TRBV6-3,-,-,TRBJ2-1,CASSPHGESPSEQFF,TGTGCCAGCAGCCCCCATGGAGAGAGCCCCAGTGAGCAGTTCTTC
TRBV29-1,TRBD2,-,TRBJ2-7,CSVLAGVTYEQYF,TGCAGCGTACTAGCGGGGGTCACCTACGAGCAGTACTTC
TRBV11-2,TRBD1,-,TRBJ2-3,CASSTRTGEGADTQYF,TGTGCCAGCAGCACGAGGACAGGGGAGGGGGCAGATACGCAGTATTTT
TRBV2,-,-,TRBJ2-2,CASSEVGDTTGELFF,TGTGCCAGCAGTGAGGTTGGGGATACCACCGGGGAGCTGTTTTTT
TRBV29-1,-,few,TRBJ1-2,CSVPDTQILYGYTF,TGCAGCGTACCCGACACCCAGATTCTATATGGCTACACCTTC
TRBV5-1,-,once,TRBJ1-1,CASSDGTLNTEAFF,TGCGCCAGCAGCGACGGGACTCTGAACACTGAAGCTTTCTTT
TRBV5-1,-,-,TRBJ1-1,CASSLNFPGARVMNTEAFF,TGCGCCAGCAGCTTAAACTTTCCCGGGGCAAGAGTTATGAACACTGAAGCTTTCTTT
TRBV27,TRBD1,-,TRBJ2-5,CASSFGQGRHETQYF,TGTGCCAGCAGTTTTGGACAGGGAAGGCACGAGACCCAGTACTTC
TRBV6-1,TRBD1,-,TRBJ2-2,CASSSTRDRGTGELFF,TGTGCCAGCAGCTCCACCCGGGACAGGGGCACCGGGGAGCTGTTTTTT
TRBV7-9,TRBD1,-,TRBJ2-1,CASSRGTGKNEQFF,TGTGCCAGCAGCCGAGGGACAGGTAAAAATGAGCAGTTCTTC
TRBV7-8,TRBD1,many,TRBJ2-1,CASSPRPRGLDNEQFF,TGTGCCAGCAGCCCCCGGCCGAGGGGGCTCGACAATGAGCAGTTCTTC
TRBV19,TRBD2,-,TRBJ2-1,CASSIGSLAGYNEQFF,TGTGCCAGTAGTATAGGGTCACTAGCGGGCTACAATGAGCAGTTCTTC
TRBV14,-,-,TRBJ2-1,CASSQDREKGSYNEQFF,TGTGCCAGCAGCCAAGATAGGGAGAAGGGGTCCTACAATGAGCAGTTCTTC
TRBV7-9,TRBD1,few,TRBJ1-5,CASSQGQGGGHNQPQHF,TGTGCCAGCAGCCAGGGACAGGGGGGGGGACACAATCAGCCCCAGCATTTT
TRBV27,TRBD1,-,TRBJ1-5,CASSHQGQGKPQHF,TGTGCCAGCAGTCACCAGGGACAGGGGAAGCCCCAGCATTTT
TRBV7-9,TRBD1,-,TRBJ1-1,CASSPGTGRRDTEAFF,TGTGCCAGCAGCCCCGGGACAGGGAGAAGGGACACTGAAGCTTTCTTT
TRBV9,TRBD1,-,TRBJ2-1,CASSVAMDRQSYNEQFF,TGTGCCAGCAGCGTAGCTATGGACAGGCAGTCCTACAATGAGCAGTTCTTC
TRBV12-3/TRBV12-4,-,-,TRBJ1-5,CVSSPGGGLSNQPQHF,TGTGTCAGCAGCCCAGGTGGGGGTTTAAGCAATCAGCCCCAGCATTTT
TRBV27,-,-,TRBJ2-2,CASGVRYTGELFF,TGTGCCAGCGGGGTTCGGTACACCGGGGAGCTGTTTTTT
TRBV4-2,-,-,TRBJ1-1,CASSQGGRGDTEAFF,TGTGCCAGCAGCCAAGGAGGTAGGGGCGACACTGAAGCTTTCTTT
TRBV2,TRBD2,-,TRBJ2-1,CANPYLAGANNEQFF,TGTGCCAACCCGTATCTAGCGGGGGCAAACAATGAGCAGTTCTTC
TRBV7-8,-,-,TRBJ2-5,CASSLGTTENF,TGTGCCAGCAGCTTAGGTACGACGGAGAATTTC
TRBV19,TRBD2,many,TRBJ2-2,CASRGGNTGELFF,TGTGCCAGCCGCGGGGGGAACACCGGGGAGCTGTTTTTT
TRBV28,-,few,TRBJ1-1,CASSYGQTYMNTEAFF,TGTGCCAGCAGTTACGGACAGACGTACATGAACACTGAAGCTTTCTTT
TRBV4-1,TRBD1,-,TRBJ2-5,CASSQAQGLETQYF,TGCGCCAGCAGCCAGGCACAGGGGTTAGAGACCCAGTACTTC
TRBV12-3/TRBV12-4,TRBD1,-,TRBJ1-2,CASTSGQYGDGYTF,TGTGCCAGCACCTCGGGACAGTATGGCGATGGCTACACCTTC
TRBV27,-,-,TRBJ1-5,CASNPSGVYQPQHF,TGTGCCAGCAACCCATCGGGGGTGTATCAGCCCCAGCATTTT
TRBV29-1,-,-,TRBJ2-2,CSAPDNTGELFF,TGCAGCGCCCCAGATAACACCGGGGAGCTGTTTTTT
TRBV10-3,TRBD2,-,TRBJ2-1,CAINERGEQFF,TGTGCCATCAATGAGCGGGGCGAGCAGTTCTTC
TRBV6-1,-,-,TRBJ1-1,CASSEGALTEAFF,TGTGCCAGCAGTGAGGGGGCTCTTACTGAAGCTTTCTTT
TRBV4-1,TRBD2,-,TRBJ2-1,CASSQERTSGGEQFF,TGCGCCAGCAGCCAAGAGAGGACTAGCGGGGGGGAGCAGTTCTTC
TRBV6-1,-,-,TRBJ2-1,CASSEYRPNDNEQFF,TGTGCCAGCAGTGAATACAGACCGAACGACAATGAGCAGTTCTTC
TRBV10-3,TRBD2,-,TRBJ2-3,CAISESNGGGAGTDTQYF,TGTGCCATCAGTGAGTCGAACGGCGGGGGGGCCGGTACAGATACGCAGTATTTT
TRBV2,-,few,TRBJ1-6,CASSATEDNYNSPLHF,TGTGCCAGCAGTGCGACAGAAGACAACTATAATTCACCCCTCCACTTT
TRBV20-1,-,few,TRBJ1-5,CSASGTQRSGQPQHF,TGCAGTGCTAGTGGGACTCAAAGATCGGGTCAGCCCCAGCATTTT
TRBV9,-,-,TRBJ2-5,CASSGRGAVETQYF,TGTGCCAGCAGCGGGAGAGGGGCGGTTGAGACCCAGTACTTC
TRBV2,-,few,TRBJ2-5,CASMWETQYF,TGTGCCAGCATGTGGGAGACCCAGTACTTC
TRBV15,-,few,TRBJ1-4,CATSRGRGDEKLFF,TGTGCCACCAGCAGAGGGAGGGGGGATGAAAAACTGTTTTTT
TRBV2,TRBD1,-,TRBJ1-4,CASEEEDRDVQF,TGTGCCAGTGAAGAGGAAGACAGGGACGTACAATTT
TRBV4-1,-,few,TRBJ2-3,CASSQARGRGTDTQYF,TGCGCCAGCAGCCAAGCCCGGGGGCGGGGGACAGATACGCAGTATTTT
TRBV4-1,-,few,TRBJ1-1,CASSQVRLASNTEAFF,TGCGCCAGCAGCCAAGTTCGTCTGGCGTCGAACACTGAAGCTTTCTTT